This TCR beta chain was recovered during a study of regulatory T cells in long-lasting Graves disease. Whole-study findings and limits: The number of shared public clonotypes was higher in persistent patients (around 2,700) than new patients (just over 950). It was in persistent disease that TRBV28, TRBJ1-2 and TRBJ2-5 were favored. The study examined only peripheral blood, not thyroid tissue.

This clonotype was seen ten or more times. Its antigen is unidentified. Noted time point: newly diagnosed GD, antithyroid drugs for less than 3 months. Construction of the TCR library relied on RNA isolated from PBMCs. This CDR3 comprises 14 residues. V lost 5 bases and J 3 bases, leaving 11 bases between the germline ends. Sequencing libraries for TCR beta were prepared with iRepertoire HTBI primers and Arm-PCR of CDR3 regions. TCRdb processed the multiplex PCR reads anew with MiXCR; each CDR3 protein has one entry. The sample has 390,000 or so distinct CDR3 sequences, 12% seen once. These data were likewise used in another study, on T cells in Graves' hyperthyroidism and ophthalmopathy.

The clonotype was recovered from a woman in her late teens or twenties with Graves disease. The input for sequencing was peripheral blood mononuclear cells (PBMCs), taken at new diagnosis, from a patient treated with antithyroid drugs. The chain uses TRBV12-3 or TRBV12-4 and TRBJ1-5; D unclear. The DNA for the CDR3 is TGTGCCAGCAGTGGACCAGGCTACAATCAGCCCCAGCATTTT. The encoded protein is CASSGPGYNQPQHF.